The rows below give T cell receptor beta chains drawn from one sample of a study of blood T cell repertoires in COVID-19. Profiling relied on immunoSEQ multiplex PCR, and the TCRdb table lists in-frame clones only, not all of them. The profile shows roughly 67,000 clones, approximately 80% of them singletons. The material sequenced was peripheral blood. These receptors all stem from a woman aged 55-75 years with acute or convalescent COVID-19. CDR3s include the opening cysteine and the closing phenylalanine or tryptophan. A D gene is named only where the DNA matches it firmly. Clone size appears in some rows only: once, few, many, or a class for an expanded clone.

>TRBJ2-3|TRBD2|-|TRBV2
CASSEPWRGVTDTQYF
TGTGCCAGCAGTGAACCATGGCGGGGGGTGACAGATACGCAGTATTTT
>TRBJ1-2|TRBD1|-|TRBV12-3/TRBV12-4
CASSQGTARGYTF
TGTGCCAGCAGCCAAGGGACAGCGCGGGGCTACACCTTC
>TRBJ1-1|TRBD1|-|TRBV12-3/TRBV12-4
CASSLRTGAFF
TGTGCCAGCAGTCTACGGACAGGGGCTTTCTTT
>TRBJ1-3|-|-|TRBV5-6
CASSFSGALGNTIYF
TGTGCCAGCAGCTTTTCAGGGGCCCTTGGAAACACCATATATTTT
>TRBJ2-7|-|-|TRBV27
CASSLVGQGPYEQYF
TGTGCCAGCAGTTTAGTGGGCCAGGGGCCCTACGAGCAGTACTTC
>TRBJ2-1|TRBD1|once|TRBV20-1
CSASSGTGFNEQFF
TGCAGTGCTAGTTCCGGGACAGGCTTCAATGAGCAGTTCTTC
>TRBJ1-2|TRBD1|-|TRBV27
CASSLGGTGGLLNYGYTF
TGTGCCAGCAGTTTGGGAGGCACAGGGGGACTTCTTAACTATGGCTACACCTTC
>TRBJ1-5|TRBD1|-|TRBV2
CASNDRGLNQPQHF
TGTGCCAGCAATGACAGGGGGCTCAATCAGCCCCAGCATTTT
>TRBJ1-3|-|-|TRBV19
CASSSRQVVPGNTIYF
TGTGCCAGTAGTTCCCGACAGGTAGTACCCGGAAACACCATATATTTT
>TRBJ2-5|TRBD2|-|TRBV4-2
CASSQGRLAGGSTQETQYF
TGTGCCAGCAGCCAAGGGCGCCTAGCGGGGGGCAGTACCCAAGAGACCCAGTACTTC
>TRBJ2-1|-|-|TRBV5-1
CASSLEVGLEQFF
TGCGCCAGCAGCTTGGAGGTGGGCTTGGAGCAGTTCTTC
>TRBJ2-1|TRBD1|-|TRBV6-6
CASTWTGLNEQFF
TGTGCCAGCACCTGGACAGGGCTCAATGAGCAGTTCTTC
>TRBJ1-2|-|-|TRBV19
CASSARHSYGYTF
TGTGCCAGTAGCGCCCGACACTCCTATGGCTACACCTTC
>TRBJ2-1|TRBD2|-|TRBV15
CATSRDYVAGGLDEQFF
TGTGCCACCAGCAGAGATTACGTAGCGGGGGGGCTAGATGAGCAGTTCTTC
>TRBJ2-2|-|-|TRBV9
CASSVSGLNTGELFF
TGTGCCAGCAGCGTATCCGGACTAAACACCGGGGAGCTGTTTTTT
>TRBJ1-6|-|-|TRBV5-4
CASSLIGYNSPLHF
TGTGCCAGCAGCTTGATCGGGTATAATTCACCCCTCCACTTT
>TRBJ2-1|-|-|TRBV7-9
CASWLADNSYNEQFF
TGTGCCAGCTGGTTGGCGGACAACTCCTACAATGAGCAGTTCTTC
>TRBJ2-2|TRBD1|few|TRBV5-1
CASSLRQGGTGELFF
TGCGCCAGCAGCCTACGACAGGGGGGCACCGGGGAGCTGTTTTTT
>TRBJ1-2|-|-|TRBV6-5
CATLLTGPGGYTF
TGTGCCACCCTCCTGACAGGCCCTGGGGGCTACACCTTC
>TRBJ2-1|TRBD2|-|TRBV30
CACTLGLAGVHNEQFF
TGTGCCTGCACCCTCGGACTAGCGGGGGTACACAATGAGCAGTTCTTC
>TRBJ1-2|-|-|TRBV19
CASSIGHNYGYTF
TGTGCCAGTAGTATCGGACACAACTATGGCTACACCTTC
>TRBJ1-2|-|-|TRBV7-8
CASSLGGKGYGYTF
TGTGCCAGCAGCTTAGGAGGGAAGGGCTATGGCTACACCTTC
>TRBJ2-7|TRBD1|-|TRBV2
CASSEAGQGAYEQYF
TGTGCCAGCAGTGAAGCAGGACAGGGGGCCTACGAGCAGTACTTC
>TRBJ1-2|-|-|TRBV6-5
CASRPTVNYGYTF
TGTGCCAGCAGGCCGACAGTGAACTATGGCTACACCTTC
>TRBJ2-6|TRBD1|-|TRBV19
CASSGGQVLSGANVLTF
TGTGCCAGTAGTGGAGGACAGGTCCTCTCTGGGGCCAACGTCCTGACTTTC
>TRBJ2-2|-|many|TRBV12-3/TRBV12-4
CASSQGSGELFF
TGTGCCAGCAGCCAGGGTTCCGGGGAGCTGTTTTTT
>TRBJ1-1|-|-|TRBV2
CASSMSGRNTEAFF
TGTGCCAGCAGTATGTCGGGGAGGAACACTGAAGCTTTCTTT
>TRBJ1-2|TRBD1|-|TRBV7-9
CASSLGGTGGYTF
TGTGCCAGCAGCTTAGGAGGGACAGGGGGCTACACCTTC
>TRBJ1-3|-|-|TRBV19
CASSDVGGRNTIYF
TGTGCCAGTAGTGATGTGGGGGGAAGGAACACCATATATTTT
>TRBJ2-1|TRBD2|-|TRBV5-1
CASSPLPSGGLGNEQFF
TGCGCCAGCAGTCCCCTCCCTAGCGGGGGGTTGGGGAATGAGCAGTTCTTC
>TRBJ2-2|TRBD2|few|TRBV10-3
CAISGDTSGTTPNTGELFF
TGTGCCATCAGTGGGGATACTAGCGGAACTACCCCGAACACCGGGGAGCTGTTTTTT
>TRBJ2-2|-|-|TRBV25-1
CASIKTGKENTGELFF
TGTGCCAGCATCAAAACAGGGAAGGAGAACACCGGGGAGCTGTTTTTT
>TRBJ2-2|-|-|TRBV19
CASSYFGELFF
TGTGCCAGTAGTTACTTCGGGGAGCTGTTTTTT
>TRBJ1-1|TRBD1|-|TRBV5-1
CASSLAAGGMGNTEAFF
TGCGCCAGCAGCCTGGCGGCAGGGGGGATGGGGAACACTGAAGCTTTCTTT
>TRBJ1-5|TRBD1|-|TRBV6-6
CASSPRTGRGSNQPQHF
TGTGCCAGCAGTCCACGGACAGGGCGCGGTAGCAATCAGCCCCAGCATTTT
>TRBJ2-7|-|-|TRBV7-6
CASSFEATPYEQYF
TGTGCCAGCAGCTTCGAAGCTACCCCCTACGAGCAGTACTTC
>TRBJ1-1|TRBD1|-|TRBV5-1
CASSLAPGGSSEAFF
TGCGCCAGCAGCTTGGCCCCAGGGGGCTCGTCTGAAGCTTTCTTT
>TRBJ1-2|TRBD1|-|TRBV6-1
CASSESTGLGYTF
TGTGCCAGCAGTGAATCGACAGGGCTTGGCTACACCTTC
>TRBJ2-7|-|-|TRBV10-3
CAISGSAGSEQYF
TGTGCCATCAGTGGATCAGCAGGGTCCGAGCAGTACTTC
>TRBJ2-2|-|-|TRBV10-3
CAIRGQPGELFF
TGTGCCATCAGAGGACAGCCCGGGGAGCTGTTTTTT
>TRBJ1-3|-|-|TRBV6-5
CASSRGSSGNTIYF
TGTGCCAGCAGCCGAGGAAGCTCTGGAAACACCATATATTTT
>TRBJ1-2|-|few|TRBV5-1
CASSLFGDEYGYTF
TGCGCCAGCAGCTTGTTCGGGGATGAGTATGGCTACACCTTC
>TRBJ2-2|TRBD2|-|TRBV11-2
CASSPGTSGGSTGELFF
TGTGCCAGCAGCCCAGGGACTAGCGGGGGTAGCACCGGGGAGCTGTTTTTT
>TRBJ1-6|-|-|TRBV6-5
CASSFFSASNSPLHF
TGTGCCAGCAGTTTTTTTAGTGCCTCAAATTCACCCCTCCACTTT
>TRBJ2-3|TRBD2|-|TRBV18
CASSPPGSGGTTDTQYF
TGTGCCAGCTCACCCCCAGGAAGCGGGGGGACCACAGATACGCAGTATTTT
>TRBJ1-6|-|-|TRBV2
CASREIYNSPLHF
TGTGCCAGCAGAGAGATTTATAATTCACCCCTCCACTTT
>TRBJ1-5|TRBD1|-|TRBV30
CAWSVGTAGTGGYQPQHF
TGTGCCTGGAGTGTAGGAACCGCCGGGACAGGGGGATATCAGCCCCAGCATTTT
>TRBJ1-2|TRBD1|-|TRBV6-6
CASSHLGAKGQNGYTF
TGTGCCAGCAGTCATCTAGGGGCCAAGGGACAGAATGGCTACACCTTC
>TRBJ2-3|TRBD2|few|TRBV5-4
CASSSGLAGGSTDTQYF
TGTGCCAGCAGCTCAGGACTAGCGGGGGGGTCGACAGATACGCAGTATTTT
>TRBJ2-7|-|once|TRBV9
CASSVSEAEEQYF
TGTGCCAGCAGCGTATCAGAGGCGGAGGAGCAGTACTTC
>TRBJ1-4|TRBD1|-|TRBV2
CASNRPGGREEKLFF
TGTGCCAGCAACCGGCCAGGGGGCAGGGAAGAAAAACTGTTTTTT
>TRBJ2-2|-|-|TRBV11-1
CASYAGTGELFF
TGTGCCAGCTATGCGGGAACCGGGGAGCTGTTTTTT
>TRBJ1-1|TRBD1|-|TRBV27
CASSSGTGGVKGTEAFF
TGTGCCAGCAGCTCCGGGACAGGGGGCGTAAAGGGCACTGAAGCTTTCTTT
>TRBJ1-1|-|few|TRBV7-3
CASSRQGNTEAFF
TGTGCCAGCAGCCGTCAGGGAAACACTGAAGCTTTCTTT
>TRBJ1-6|-|-|TRBV3-1/TRBV3-2
CASSQGRNSPLHF
TGTGCCAGCAGCCAAGGGCGGAATTCACCCCTCCACTTT